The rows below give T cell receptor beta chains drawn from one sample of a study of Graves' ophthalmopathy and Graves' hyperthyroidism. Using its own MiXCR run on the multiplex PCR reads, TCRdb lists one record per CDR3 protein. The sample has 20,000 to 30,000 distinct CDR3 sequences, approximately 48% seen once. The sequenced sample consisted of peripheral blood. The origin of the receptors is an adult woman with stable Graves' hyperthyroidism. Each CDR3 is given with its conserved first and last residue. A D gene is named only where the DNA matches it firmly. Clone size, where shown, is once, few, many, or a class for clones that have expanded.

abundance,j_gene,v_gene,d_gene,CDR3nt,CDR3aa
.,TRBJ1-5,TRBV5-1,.,TGCGCCAGCAGCTTTGGGGGTTCTCAGCCCCAGCATTTT,CASSFGGSQPQHF
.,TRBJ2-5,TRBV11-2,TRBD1,TGTGCCAGCAGCACAACACCAGGGGGAGACTGGGAGACCCAGTACTTC,CASSTTPGGDWETQYF
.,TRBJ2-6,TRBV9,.,TGTGCCAGCAGCGTCGGCTTTGGGGCCAACGTCCTGACTTTC,CASSVGFGANVLTF
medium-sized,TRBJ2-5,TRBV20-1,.,TGCAGTGCTAGGAGGATAAGCGGCCAAGAGACCCAGTACTTC,CSARRISGQETQYF
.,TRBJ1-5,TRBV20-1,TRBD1,TGCAGTGCCGTGGGACAGGGAGGTCAGCCCCAGCATTTT,CSAVGQGGQPQHF
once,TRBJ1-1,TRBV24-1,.,TGTGCCTCCCGAAAAGAGGCGAACACTGAAGCTTTCTTT,CASRKEANTEAFF
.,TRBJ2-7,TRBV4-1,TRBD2,TGCGCCAGCAGTCTGTGTGGCGGGAGGGCCTACGAGCAGTACTTC,CASSLCGGRAYEQYF
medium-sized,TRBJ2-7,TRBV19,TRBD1,TGTGCCAGTAGTATAGGACAGGGGATTTCCTACGAGCAGTACTTC,CASSIGQGISYEQYF
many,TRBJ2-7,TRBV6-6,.,TGTGCCAGCAGTTACTCAGAGACATTGCGGGAGCAGTACTTC,CASSYSETLREQYF
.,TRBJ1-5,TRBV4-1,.,TGCGCCAGCAGCCGCGGGACTAGCAATCAGCCCCAGCATTTT,CASSRGTSNQPQHF
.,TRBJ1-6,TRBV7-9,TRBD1,TGTGCCAGCATCGGAGGGGGCGGGAATTCACCCCTCCACTTT,CASIGGGGNSPLHF
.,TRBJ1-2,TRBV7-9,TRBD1,TGTGCCAGCAGTCGATCCCGGGACAGGGGCTATGGCTACACCTTC,CASSRSRDRGYGYTF
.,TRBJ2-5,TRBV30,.,TGTGCCTGGAGTCTACGACTGTTGGCAGTGATTCAAGAGACCCAGTACTTC,CAWSLRLLAVIQETQYF
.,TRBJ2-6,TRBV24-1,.,TGTGCCACCAGTGAGGGTGGGGCCAACGTCCTGACTTTC,CATSEGGANVLTF
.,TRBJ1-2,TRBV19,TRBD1,TGTGCCAGTACGCCGACAGGGGGAGCAGGAGGCTACACCTTC,CASTPTGGAGGYTF
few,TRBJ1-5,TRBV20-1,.,TGCAGTGCTAGAGGAACGGTGAATCAGCCCCAGCATTTT,CSARGTVNQPQHF
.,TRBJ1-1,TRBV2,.,TGTGCCAGCAGTGGGGCAGGCACCAACGAAGCTTTCTTT,CASSGAGTNEAFF
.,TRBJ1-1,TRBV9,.,TGTGCCAGCAGCGTAGGGGTAGGAACAGGAGAAGCTTTCTTT,CASSVGVGTGEAFF
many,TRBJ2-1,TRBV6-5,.,TGTGCCAGCAGTTACTCGCAGGGACCGGAGTACAATGAGCAGTTCTTC,CASSYSQGPEYNEQFF
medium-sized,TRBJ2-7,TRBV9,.,TGTGCCAGCAGCGTAGGGGACACATACGAGCAGTACTTC,CASSVGDTYEQYF
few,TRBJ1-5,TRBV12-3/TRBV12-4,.,TGTGCCACCCTCCGTTTGGGGAGCAATCAGCCCCAGCATTTT,CATLRLGSNQPQHF
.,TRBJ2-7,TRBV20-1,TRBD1,TGCAGTGCTGGGAGCTCCGGGACAGGGGGAGACGAGCAGTACTTC,CSAGSSGTGGDEQYF
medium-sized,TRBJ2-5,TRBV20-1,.,TGCAGTGCCACAGTAAAAGAGACCCAGTACTTC,CSATVKETQYF
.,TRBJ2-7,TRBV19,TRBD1,TGTGCCATGGGACAGGGCGACCGCGACCAGTACTTC,CAMGQGDRDQYF
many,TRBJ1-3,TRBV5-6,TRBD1,TGTGCCAGCAGCTGGCTCGGGACAGGGGACGGAAACACCATATATTTT,CASSWLGTGDGNTIYF
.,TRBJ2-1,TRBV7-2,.,TGTGCCAGCAGCTCCCCGAACAATGAGCAGTTCTTC,CASSSPNNEQFF
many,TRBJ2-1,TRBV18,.,TGTGCCAGCTCCCGGGTCGGGGACTCCAATGAGCAGTTCTTC,CASSRVGDSNEQFF
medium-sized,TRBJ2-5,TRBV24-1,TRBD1,TGTGCCACCAGTGATTTAGGGACCCAGGGGGCACAGACCCAGTACTTC,CATSDLGTQGAQTQYF
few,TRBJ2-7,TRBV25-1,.,TGTACCAGCAGTAAACAGGCTTCGACCTACGAGCAGTACTTC,CTSSKQASTYEQYF
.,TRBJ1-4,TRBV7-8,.,TGCGCCAACAGCGCCCGAGACAGGAGCAAAAAACTGTTTTTT,CANSARDRSKKLFF
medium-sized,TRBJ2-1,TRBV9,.,TGTGCCAGCAGCGTAGCCGCCGTCATGGCGCTTCGGAATGAGCAGTTCTTC,CASSVAAVMALRNEQFF
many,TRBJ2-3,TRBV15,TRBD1,TGTGCCACCAGCGGACAGGACACAGATACGCAGTATTTT,CATSGQDTDTQYF
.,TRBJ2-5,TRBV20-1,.,TGCAGTGCTAGACCGACCCAGTACTTC,CSARPTQYF
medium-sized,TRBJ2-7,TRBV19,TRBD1,TGTGCCAGTAGTGTTGCGGACAGGGGGCTCGAGCAGTACTTC,CASSVADRGLEQYF
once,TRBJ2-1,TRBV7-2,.,TGTGCCAGCAGCTACCGAACGGGGAGCACAGATACGCAGTTCTTC,CASSYRTGSTDTQFF
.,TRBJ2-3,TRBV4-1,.,TGCACCAGCAGCCAACGGCTAGTTCGTACGCAGTATTTT,CTSSQRLVRTQYF
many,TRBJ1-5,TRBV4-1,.,TGCGCCAGCAGCCTTCAGGACGGATACAATCAGCCCCAGCATTTT,CASSLQDGYNQPQHF
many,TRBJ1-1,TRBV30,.,TGTGCCTGGAGTGTACTGACGGAAGCTTTCTTT,CAWSVLTEAFF
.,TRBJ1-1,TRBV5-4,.,TGTGCCAGCAGCTATCAGGGACCGGTGGCTTTCTTT,CASSYQGPVAFF